These 28 T cell receptor beta chains were all obtained from the same sample, sequenced in a study of T cell repertoires in cytomegalovirus infection. MiXCR was run by TCRdb on the reads, yielding one entry per CDR3 protein. This table holds roughly 69,000 distinct CDR3 sequences, 28% found once. These receptors' antigens are unknown. The sequencing here drew on CD8+ T cells from cultured PBMCs, taken from culture after CMV antigen stimulation. All receptors derive from a human donor in good health (CMV status not recorded). Some clones in this sample may be carry-over from other donors' samples.

At least ten counts were recorded for this clonotype. This chain uses TRBV27 with TRBJ2-7; D may correspond to TRBD1 or TRBD2 (5 bases each). The V end was cut by 0 bases, the J end by 2 bases, with 11 bases between. CDR1 is MNHEY and CDR2 is SMNVEV in the germline V gene (reference sequence). This CDR3 is 15 amino acids long. DNA for the CDR3: TGTGCCAGCAGTTTATCGTGGGACGGACCCTACGAGCAGTACTTC. Its translation: CASSLSWDGPYEQYF.

This clonotype was detected only a few times. CDR3 sequence reads: CASSPPLTANTEAFF. The CDR3 bases are TGTGCCAGCAGCCCACCCCTGACAGCCAACACTGAAGCTTTCTTT. The chain links TRBV7-9 to TRBJ1-1, with D possibly being TRBD1 (5 bases). V gave up 5 bases and J gave up 2 bases, with 15 bases separating them. CDR3 size: 15 residues. CDR1 is SEHNR and CDR2 is FQNEAQ in the germline V gene (reference sequence).

Turning to this clonotype: This may be a read error, as it is one base from a much larger clone. The chain has TRBV25-1 and TRBJ2-7, with D perhaps matching TRBD1 or TRBD2 (6 bases each). The CDR3 has 15 amino acids. Trimming shortened V by 3 bases and J by 4 bases, and 16 bases separated the two germline ends. CDR1 is MGHDK, CDR2 SYGVNS, per germline. The CDR3 spells CASSDSGRGGYEQYF. The CDR3 bases are TGTGCCAGCAGTGACTCCGGGAGAGGGGGGTACGAGCAGTACTTC.

This clonotype was seen a few times. This chain joins TRBV2 and TRBJ2-4, with D perhaps matching TRBD1 (5 bases). Germline CDR1 SNHLY, CDR2 FYNNEI. The CDR3 has 16 amino acids. Between the trimmed V and J ends, which lost 9 bases and 0 bases, there was a span of 18 bases. The CDR3 reads CASQTTWGLAKNIQYF. DNA for the CDR3: TGTGCCAGTCAGACCACGTGGGGCCTAGCCAAAAACATTCAGTACTTC.

The rearrangement links TRBV7-9 to TRBJ2-7; TRBD1 agrees at 9 bases. In germline, CDR1 is SEHNR, CDR2 FQNEAQ (reference sequence). J lost 5 bases, V lost 5 bases, and 4 bases had no gene match. CDR3 length: 13 residues. CDR3 amino acids: CASSGGTGNEQYF. CDR3 coding DNA: TGTGCCAGCAGCGGCGGGACAGGGAACGAGCAGTACTTC.

This clonotype was seen more than once but under ten times. The V and J genes are TRBV11-2 and TRBJ1-6; a weak D match, TRBD1 (6 bases). The length of the CDR3 is 15 residues. The germline V gene encodes CDR1 SGHAT and CDR2 FQNNGV. The V and J ends lost 1 base and 7 bases respectively, with 11 bases between them. CDR3 sequence: CASSLASGVNSPLHF. In DNA form, the CDR3 reads TGTGCCAGCAGCTTAGCATCAGGGGTGAATTCACCCCTCCACTTT.

The chain combines TRBV11-3 with TRBJ1-5; D gene ambiguous. Deletions cut 4 bases from V and 2 bases from J, with 9 bases between. The CDR3 loop spans 14 amino acids. In germline, CDR1 is SGHNT, CDR2 YENEEA. This CDR3 is CASSSPNGNQPQHF. Here the CDR3 DNA reads TGTGCCAGCAGCTCCCCGAATGGCAATCAGCCCCAGCATTTT.

The rearrangement links TRBV27 to TRBJ2-3, with 12 positions matching TRBD2. The CDR3 totals 17 residues. Unmatched junction bases numbered 11, after V lost 10 bases and J lost 0 bases. Per the germline V gene, CDR1 is MNHEY and CDR2 is SMNVEV (reference sequence). The CDR3 DNA reads as TGTGCCATCGGTGGGCTAGCGGGGGGGCTGAGCACAGATACGCAGTATTTT. Protein: CAIGGLAGGLSTDTQYF.

This clonotype was picked up a small number of times. The chain links TRBV7-3 to TRBJ2-1; 12 bases are a match to TRBD1. Germline trimming cut 0 bases from V and 8 bases from J; bases unmatched to any gene: 2. The CDR3 totals 15 residues. Germline V CDR1 and CDR2: SGHTA, FQGTGA. The CDR3 sequence: CASSLTGQGAYEQFF. In DNA form, the CDR3 reads TGTGCCAGCAGCTTAACGGGACAGGGGGCCTATGAGCAGTTCTTC.

The genes are TRBV10-3 and TRBJ2-3, with D perhaps matching TRBD1 (5 bases). Trimming took 2 bases from V and 8 from J, leaving 17 bases between them. Germline V gives CDR1 ENHRY, CDR2 SYGVKD. This CDR3 is 15 amino acids long. The CDR3 DNA reads as TGTGCCATCAGTGAGCCTGACAGCCAGGGTGGTACGCAGTATTTT. Its translation: CAISEPDSQGGTQYF.

This clonotype appeared a few times. The V call is TRBV12-3 or TRBV12-4, the J call TRBJ1-5; 7 positions match TRBD1. V was pared by 4 bases and J by 1 base, with 4 bases of the junction left unmatched. The CDR3 loop spans 15 amino acids. The CDR3 protein is CASSSTGQSNQPQHF. CDR3 coding DNA: TGTGCCAGCAGTTCAACGGGACAGAGCAATCAGCCCCAGCATTTT.

Points on this clonotype: An end of the junction does not agree with germline; a read error may underlie this. This CDR3 is CASTLAGGALDTQYF. The DNA of the CDR3 is TGTGCCAGCACTTTAGCGGGAGGCGCACTGGATACGCAGTATTTT. The chain carries TRBV27 and TRBJ2-3; 10 nucleotides match TRBD2. In germline, CDR1 is MNHEY, CDR2 SMNVEV (reference sequence). The CDR3 is 15 residues long.

This clonotype was seen more than once but under ten times. The V call is TRBV24-1, the J call TRBJ1-2; 8 nucleotides match TRBD1. V was clipped by 5 bases and J by 2 bases; unmatched bases: 3. CDR1 and CDR2 (germline): KGHDR, SFDVKD. This CDR3 contains 14 residues. The CDR3 DNA is TGTGCCACCAGTGGGACAGGGATGAACTATGGCTACACCTTC. Protein product: CATSGTGMNYGYTF.

This clonotype was found once. This may be a read error: a much more frequent sequence differs by one nucleotide. The chain combines TRBV28 with TRBJ1-5; tentatively, D is TRBD1 (5 bases). There are 17 residues in the CDR3. Looked up from germline, CDR1 is MDHEN and CDR2 is SYDVKM. Between the trimmed V and J ends, which lost 2 bases and 0 bases, there was a span of 14 bases. CDR3 protein: CASSLDPDTYSNQPQHF. In nucleotides, the CDR3 is TGTGCCAGCAGTTTAGATCCGGACACCTATAGCAATCAGCCCCAGCATTTT.

The V call is TRBV11-2, the J call TRBJ2-7, with TRBD1 identical over 11 bases. This CDR3 region has 16 residues. Trimming removed 1 base from V and 4 bases from J; junction bases left unmatched: 6. The V gene's germline CDR1 is SGHAT and CDR2 FQNNGV. CDR3 sequence (DNA): TGTGCCAGCAGCTTAGGGAGGGACAGGGGGAGGTACGAGCAGTACTTC. This codes for CASSLGRDRGRYEQYF.

This clonotype was detected only a few times. The chain uses TRBV19 and TRBJ1-5; D not certain. The CDR3 is 15 amino acids. CDR1 and CDR2 (germline): LNHDA, SQIVND (reference sequence). Trimming left V 9 bases short and J 2 bases short, with 17 bases between. In nucleotides, the CDR3 is TGTGCCAGCGAGGAGGGAGGGTTACGCAATCAGCCCCAGCATTTT. Translated: CASEEGGLRNQPQHF.

The rearrangement uses TRBV20-1 and TRBJ2-2; D gene unclear. CDR1 DFQATT and CDR2 SNEGSKA come from the germline V gene (reference sequence). This CDR3 is built from 13 residues. Trimming removed 4 bases at V and 5 bases at J, with 11 bases between. CDR3 in amino acids: CSAKIGWTGELFF. The CDR3 nucleotides read TGCAGTGCTAAAATAGGGTGGACCGGGGAGCTGTTTTTT.

V is TRBV7-6 and J is TRBJ1-6, with unresolved D. Germline V gene lookup returns CDR1 SGHVS and CDR2 FNYEAQ. The CDR3 is made up of 13 amino acids. V lost 4 bases and J 7 bases, leaving 8 bases between the germline ends. CDR3 loop: CASSSGPNSPLHF. The CDR3 DNA reads as TGTGCCAGCAGCTCCGGGCCAAATTCACCCCTCCACTTT.

In DNA, the CDR3 is TGTGCCAGCAGCGACGGAGTCGAGCAGTACTTC. It yields the protein CASSDGVEQYF. This sequence joins TRBV5-4 and TRBJ2-7, with unresolved D. Looked up from germline, CDR1 is SGHNT and CDR2 is YYREEE (reference sequence). Trimming took 4 bases from V and 6 from J, leaving 8 bases between them. This CDR3 is 11 amino acids long.

This clonotype was observed a few times. The rearrangement uses TRBV12-3 or TRBV12-4 and TRBJ2-3; TRBD2 matches at 11 bases. Unmatched junction bases numbered 11, after V lost 4 bases and J lost 14 bases. This CDR3 is built from 14 residues. The CDR3 nucleotides read TGTGCCAGCAGTTCTGGGACTAGCGGCTTAAGTGGGTATTTT. Translation gives CASSSGTSGLSGYF.

This clonotype was counted only a few times. The gene calls are TRBV19 and TRBJ1-1; D unresolved. The germline V gene encodes CDR1 LNHDA and CDR2 SQIVND (reference sequence). The V end was cut by 8 bases, the J end by 1 base, with 11 bases between. The CDR3 is 13 amino acids. CDR3 nucleotide sequence: TGTGCCAGTGTCCGACCGGGGAACACTGAAGCTTTCTTT. It is translated as CASVRPGNTEAFF.

This clonotype was found a few times. The rearrangement joins TRBV19 to TRBJ2-4; the D is unclear. The length of the CDR3 is 11 residues. Germline V gives CDR1 LNHDA, CDR2 SQIVND (reference sequence). Trimming stripped 10 bases from V and 8 bases from J, with 12 bases between. This CDR3 reads CATQNLDIQYF. CDR3 bases: TGTGCCACCCAGAACTTGGACATTCAGTACTTC.

This clonotype has a handful of counts. The J gene is TRBJ2-1, the V gene TRBV19; 7 bases are shared with TRBD1. In germline, CDR1 is LNHDA, CDR2 SQIVND (reference sequence). Trimming removed 6 bases from V and 0 bases from J; junction bases left unmatched: 5. The CDR3 has 15 amino acids. The CDR3 region is CASSRQGSSYNEQFF. DNA for the CDR3: TGTGCCAGTAGCCGACAGGGTAGCTCCTACAATGAGCAGTTCTTC.

This chain connects TRBV6-1 to TRBJ2-7; the D gene is possibly TRBD1 (5 bases). From germline, CDR1 is MNHNS and CDR2 SASEGT. The ends were cut back, 7 bases at V and 6 bases at J, with 19 bases in the middle. This CDR3 contains 14 residues. The CDR3 DNA is TGTGCCAGCAACTTACAGGACATCCTCAGCGAGCAGTACTTC. Protein product: CASNLQDILSEQYF.

Ten or more counts support this clonotype. The chain couples TRBV7-8 to TRBJ2-3; D is ambiguous. This CDR3 has 16 residues. Per germline, CDR1 SGHVS and CDR2 FQNEAQ. Trimming stripped 2 bases from V and 2 bases from J, with 14 bases between. The CDR3 coding sequence is TGTGCCAGCAGCTTAATCCCTTACAGAAACACAGATACGCAGTATTTT. Amino acid sequence: CASSLIPYRNTDTQYF. The full variable domain, completed using reference TRBV7-8 and TRBJ2-3, is GAGVSQSPRYKVAKRGQDVALRCDPISGHVSLFWYQQALGQGPEFLTYFQNEAQLDKSGLPSDRFFAERPEGSVSTLKIQRTQQEDSAVYLCASSLIPYRNTDTQYFGPGTRLTVL.

The chain employs TRBV30 and TRBJ1-5, with a tentative D call TRBD1 (6 bases). The CDR3 has 14 residues. Germline CDR1 reads GTSNPN; CDR2 reads SVGIG (reference sequence). Trimming pared 2 bases from V and 7 bases from J, leaving 15 bases between. The chain's CDR3 is CAWSPLGGNQPQHF. The CDR3 nucleotides read TGTGCCTGGAGTCCCCTAGGGGGGAACCAGCCCCAGCATTTT.

This chain links TRBV6-2 or TRBV6-3 with TRBJ2-5, with 8 bases identical to TRBD2. CDR1 and CDR2 (germline): MNHEY, SVGEGT. The CDR3 covers 14 residues. V dropped 7 bases and J dropped 1; count of bases not matched to a gene: 5. CDR3: CASISGGVQETQYF. CDR3 sequence (DNA): TGTGCCAGCATAAGCGGGGGAGTCCAAGAGACCCAGTACTTC.

The chain joins TRBV11-3 to TRBJ1-1; the D gene is possibly TRBD1 (5 bases). This CDR3 comprises 15 residues. The V and J ends lost 5 bases and 11 bases respectively, with 24 bases between them. Germline V gene data show CDR1 as SGHNT and CDR2 as YENEEA. In DNA, the CDR3 is TGTGCCAGCAGCACCCGGGAGGGGCCCCGCAAAGCGGCTTTCTTT. It encodes CASSTREGPRKAAFF.